This T cell receptor beta chain stems from a study of beta chain features in type 1 diabetes. Across the study: Taken together, all samples contributed fewer than 110 million examined sorted cells. Study-level findings and limits: VDJ junctions in type 1 diabetes patients carried more deletions and fewer insertions. When Type 1 diabetes patients were examined, their TCRB CDR3s proved moderately but significantly shorter in all four CD4+ subsets.

The whole isolated RNA underwent reverse transcription, so sequencing captured expressed TCRB transcripts. Measured with immunoSEQ multiplex PCR; TCRdb has only the in-frame clones, and not every one. The sample has some 270,000 clones; roughly a tenth are singletons. In germline, CDR1 is MNHNS, CDR2 SASEGT. Between the trimmed V and J ends, which lost 11 bases and 8 bases, there was a span of 21 bases. The CDR3 has 13 residues. Comments on this clone: Its cognate antigen is unknown.

Every single donor gave one heparinised blood draw, and these averaged roughly 0.11 L. This chain joins TRBV6-1 and TRBJ1-2; D is perhaps TRBD1 (6 bases). Sequencing input: naive CD4+ T cells from blood. This receptor was taken from a man aged 25-45 years with type 1 diabetes. The CDR3 here is CACRDTEKRGYTF. In DNA, the CDR3 is TGTGCCTGCCGGGACACCGAGAAACGGGGCTACACCTTC.